The 28 T cell receptor beta chains below come from one sample, sequenced in a study of T cells in Graves' hyperthyroidism and ophthalmopathy. Researchers amplified the TCR beta CDR3 regions from RNA transcripts. The primer set for the first-round RT-PCR of the TCR CDR3 was HTBI. A single record per CDR3 protein comes from TCRdb applying MiXCR to the multiplex PCR reads. The data hold 500,000 to 600,000 distinct CDR3 sequences, with more than 45% observed a single time. Material for sequencing was peripheral blood or thyroid tissue (not recorded which). The receptors were gathered from a woman in her late teens or twenties with Graves' hyperthyroidism.

A remark on this clonotype: This may be a read error, as it is one base from a much larger clone. The rearrangement joins TRBV20-1 to TRBJ1-2; D gene unclear. This CDR3 spans 11 amino acids. V lost 7 bases, J lost 10 bases, and 16 bases lay in between. From germline, CDR1 is DFQATT and CDR2 SNEGSKA (reference sequence). CDR3 DNA sequence: TGCAGTGTCCCCGACGGGTTAGACTACACCTTC. Its protein is CSVPDGLDYTF.

This clonotype appeared a single time. This sequence joins TRBV29-1 and TRBJ2-2; 11 positions agree with TRBD1. Germline CDR1 reads SQVTM; CDR2 reads ANQGSEA. The CDR3 is 15 amino acids. The V gene end was trimmed by 6 bases and the J gene end by 7 bases; junction bases not matched to a gene: 10. The CDR3 here is CSVLGQGEGIGELFF. The CDR3 DNA follows: TGCAGCGTCCTGGGACAGGGGGAGGGCATCGGGGAGCTGTTTTTT.

This clonotype was detected many times. This chain joins TRBV7-8 and TRBJ2-2; the D gene is possibly TRBD1 (5 bases). The CDR3 covers 15 residues. Germline values: CDR1 SGHVS, CDR2 FQNEAQ. The V end lost 1 base, the J end lost 7 bases, and 13 bases lay between the germline ends. In DNA form, the CDR3 reads TGTGCCAGCAGCTTAGACAGGCCTGGGAACGGGGAGCTGTTTTTT. Translation gives CASSLDRPGNGELFF.

This clonotype was recorded many times. The CDR3 nucleotides read TGTGCCACCAGCAGAGTTGGGGCCAACGTCCTGACTTTC. It is translated as CATSRVGANVLTF. The chain joins TRBV15 to TRBJ2-6; D gene unclear. The CDR3 length is 13 residues. Per germline, CDR1 LNHNV and CDR2 YYDKDF (reference sequence). With 1 base removed from V and 3 bases from J, the gap between germline ends came to 1 base.

The chain recombines TRBV11-2 with TRBJ2-5; D uncertain. V was trimmed by 6 bases and J by 7 bases, leaving 9 bases between them. Germline assignment: CDR1 SGHAT and CDR2 FQNNGV. CDR3 length: 11 amino acids. The CDR3 spells CASRVLGTQYF. The CDR3 DNA is TGTGCCAGCAGGGTCCTGGGGACCCAGTACTTC.

The table lists this clonotype with many counts. V and J are TRBV7-2 and TRBJ2-7; D is undetermined. Germline CDR1 is SGHTA and CDR2 is FQGNSA. The CDR3 has 15 amino acids. V was shortened by 6 bases and J by 1 base, with 16 bases between the two germline ends. The DNA for the CDR3 is TGTGCCAGCAGACCGACGAGTTTGACGTCCTACGAGCAGTACTTC. This translates into CASRPTSLTSYEQYF.

This clonotype was recorded many times. In nucleotides, the CDR3 is TGCGCCAGCAGCTCAACAGGGGTGTACACCGGGGAGCTGTTTTTT. It translates to CASSSTGVYTGELFF. The gene calls are TRBV5-1 and TRBJ2-2; 7 bases match TRBD1. The ends lost 3 bases at V and 3 bases at J; junction bases unmatched: 5. CDR3 length equals 15 residues. CDR1 is SGHRS, CDR2 YFSETQ, per germline.

This clonotype showed up many times. V is TRBV25-1 and J is TRBJ1-1; no clear D. Deletions cut 1 base from V and 9 bases from J, with 12 bases between. CDR3 length: 13 amino acids. Germline-derived CDR1 and CDR2 are MGHDK and SYGVNS. CDR3 coding DNA: TGTGCCAGCAGTGAATGGGCGTTACATCAAGCTTTCTTT. Its protein product is CASSEWALHQAFF. The entire variable domain, with the rest obtained from reference TRBV25-1 and TRBJ1-1, is as follows: EADIYQTPRYLVIGTGKKITLECSQTMGHDKMYWYQQDPGMELHLIHYSYGVNSTEKGDLSSESTVSRIRTEHFPLTLESARPSHTSQYLCASSEWALHQAFFGQGTRLTVV.

This clonotype was picked up a small number of times. The CDR3 DNA sequence: TGTGCCAGCACCACACGACTAGCGGGAAAGACCGGGGAGCTGTTTTTT. This codes for CASTTRLAGKTGELFF. The chain employs TRBV6-2 or TRBV6-3 and TRBJ2-2, with 11 bases fitting TRBD2. CDR3 size: 16 residues. V was pared by 7 bases and J by 5 bases, with 9 bases of the junction left unmatched. Per the germline V gene, CDR1 is MNHEY and CDR2 is SVGEGT.

This CDR3 reads CSPGQVYGYTF. CDR3 bases: TGCAGTCCGGGACAGGTCTATGGCTACACCTTC. V is TRBV20-1 and J is TRBJ1-2, with 8 positions matching TRBD1. Germline CDR1 and CDR2: DFQATT and SNEGSKA (reference sequence). V shed 8 bases and J 4 bases; nucleotides not matched to a gene: 3. This CDR3 is 11 amino acids long.

As regards this clonotype: At one boundary the junction diverges from the germline segment, which might be a read error. The V gene is TRBV6-6, the J gene TRBJ1-2; D gene ambiguous. Germline V CDR1 and CDR2: MNHNY, SVGAGI (reference sequence). This CDR3 spans 10 amino acids. The CDR3 reads CASSELAGDF. The CDR3 DNA is TGTGCCAGCAGTGAACTAGCGGGAGACTTC.

J is TRBJ1-5 and V is TRBV29-1; no reliable D call. Trimming shortened V by 8 bases and J by 7 bases, and 18 bases separated the two germline ends. Germline CDR1 SQVTM, CDR2 ANQGSEA. This CDR3 comprises 13 residues. CDR3 protein: CSQGLGSGQPQHF. The CDR3 DNA reads TGCAGCCAAGGATTAGGGTCGGGGCAGCCCCAGCATTTT.

This clonotype was counted only a few times. V gene TRBV7-9 combines with J gene TRBJ1-4; tentative D call: TRBD1 (5 bases). This CDR3 region has 15 residues. CDR1 and CDR2 from the germline V gene are SEHNR and FQNEAQ (reference sequence). The V gene lost 1 base and the J gene lost 8 bases, with 14 bases spanning the gap. CDR3 protein: CASSLDYRGEEKLFF. For the CDR3, the DNA is TGTGCCAGCAGCTTAGATTATCGGGGGGAAGAAAAACTGTTTTTT.

This clonotype has ten or more counts. The CDR3 here is CASSLAAATNTGELFF. CDR3 bases: TGCGCCAGCAGCTTGGCCGCAGCTACGAACACCGGGGAGCTGTTTTTT. The chain uses TRBV5-1 and TRBJ2-2, with D unclear. This CDR3 spans 16 amino acids. Trimming took off 0 bases at V and 0 bases at J, with 9 bases between the two ends. Germline V CDR1 and CDR2: SGHRS, YFSETQ.

The DNA of the CDR3 is TGCAGCTGGACAGGGCCGGCCCAGGATGGCTACACCTTC. Translated, it gives CSWTGPAQDGYTF. This rearrangement joins TRBV29-1 to TRBJ1-2; 8 positions match TRBD1. The J segment lost 6 bases and the V segment lost 8 bases, leaving 11 bases of the junction unmatched. Per germline, CDR1 SQVTM and CDR2 ANQGSEA. The CDR3 is 13 residues long.

The rearrangement joins TRBV20-1 to TRBJ2-7; 10 bases map to TRBD1. Germline trimming cut 3 bases from V and 4 bases from J; bases unmatched to any gene: 9. The CDR3 is 15 amino acids. Germline V gene data show CDR1 as DFQATT and CDR2 as SNEGSKA (reference sequence). CDR3 sequence reads: CSASIGGQGVYEQYF. DNA for the CDR3: TGCAGTGCTAGTATAGGAGGACAGGGGGTTTACGAGCAGTACTTC.

This clonotype was observed many times. The V call is TRBV10-3, the J call TRBJ1-1, with 10 bases matching TRBD1. The germline V gene encodes CDR1 ENHRY and CDR2 SYGVKD. This CDR3 comprises 16 residues. V shed 2 bases, J shed 4 bases, and the junction held 7 bases outside the gene matches. The CDR3 bases are TGTGCCATCAGTGAGCCCGACAGGGGGCGCGGCACTGAAGCTTTCTTT. Protein sequence: CAISEPDRGRGTEAFF.

As regards this clonotype: This could be a read error, since a much larger clone is one nucleotide away. Here the CDR3 omits its conserved ending phenylalanine or tryptophan, so a read error is the likely source. The chain uses TRBV13 and TRBJ2-5, with 9 bases lining up with TRBD1. Germline V gene sequence: CDR1 PRHDT, CDR2 FYEKMQ (reference sequence). J gave up 3 bases and V 5 bases, and 4 bases lay outside the gene matches. The CDR3 runs 14 residues. CDR3 protein: CASSLRDREETQYL. In DNA form, the CDR3 reads TGTGCCAGCAGCCTCCGGGACAGGGAAGAGACCCAGTACCTC.

The table lists this clonotype with many counts. The V gene is TRBV7-2, the J gene TRBJ2-5; unclear D gene. Germline CDR1 reads SGHTA; CDR2 reads FQGNSA. V was pared by 4 bases and J by 5 bases, with 23 bases between. The CDR3 spans 17 residues. The CDR3 coding sequence is TGTGCCAGCAGCTATCGATCGGGCTCCTACGATATGGAGACCCAGTACTTC. Protein product: CASSYRSGSYDMETQYF.

The rearrangement uses TRBV2 and TRBJ2-7; D is possibly TRBD2 (6 bases). In germline, CDR1 is SNHLY, CDR2 FYNNEI. The V and J ends lost 2 bases and 7 bases respectively, with 15 bases between them. The CDR3 covers 14 residues. In nucleotides, the CDR3 is TGTGCCAGCAGTGAATCGGAAAGCGGGTTTGAGCAGTACTTC. Protein product: CASSESESGFEQYF.

The chain recombines TRBV24-1 with TRBJ2-5, with unresolved D. This CDR3 is built from 13 residues. The V end lost 5 bases, the J end lost 2 bases, and 8 bases lay between the germline ends. CDR1 and CDR2 (germline): KGHDR, SFDVKD. DNA for the CDR3: TGTGCCACCAGTGCTGCTGGGCAAGAGACCCAGTACTTC. Protein sequence: CATSAAGQETQYF.

This clonotype appeared many times. The gene calls are TRBV9 and TRBJ1-2, with no clear D. Trimming cost V 3 bases and J 9 bases, with 12 bases left between them. From germline, CDR1 is SGDLS and CDR2 YYNGEE. The CDR3 totals 12 residues. CDR3 nucleotides: TGTGCCAGCAGCGGGGGAGGACCTAGCTACACCTTC. It specifies CASSGGGPSYTF.

This clonotype was observed a handful of times. The chain couples TRBV2 to TRBJ2-1, with 10 bases identical to TRBD1. The CDR3 consists of 13 residues. The germline V gene encodes CDR1 SNHLY and CDR2 FYNNEI. V dropped 10 bases and J dropped 3; count of bases not matched to a gene: 3. CDR3 nucleotide sequence: TGTGCCAACCGGGACAGGGGCTACAATGAGCAGTTCTTC. Amino acids: CANRDRGYNEQFF.

The chain employs TRBV20-1 and TRBJ1-4; D uncertain. The CDR3 has 13 amino acids. Germline V gene sequence: CDR1 DFQATT, CDR2 SNEGSKA (reference sequence). V lost 3 bases and J 6 bases, leaving 11 bases between the germline ends. Here the CDR3 DNA reads TGCAGTGCTAGGGAGCGGGAGGATGAAAAACTGTTTTTT. Its protein is CSAREREDEKLFF.

The chain is built from TRBV6-4 and TRBJ2-5, with 7 bases fitting TRBD1. From germline, CDR1 is MRHNA and CDR2 SNTAGT. The CDR3 loop spans 14 amino acids. The junction had 9 bases not matched to a gene; V was cut back by 6 bases and J by 5 bases. CDR3 in amino acids: CASSREGALETQYF. The DNA of the CDR3 is TGTGCCAGCAGCCGCGAGGGGGCCTTGGAGACCCAGTACTTC.

This clonotype was seen many times. This rearrangement joins TRBV7-9 to TRBJ2-7, with D hard to call. Trimming took 1 base from V and 3 from J, leaving 10 bases between them. Germline CDR1 reads SEHNR; CDR2 reads FQNEAQ (reference sequence). This CDR3 has 14 residues. The CDR3 reads CASSLEQRRYEQYF. In DNA form, the CDR3 reads TGTGCCAGCAGCTTAGAACAGAGGCGCTACGAGCAGTACTTC. The variable domain in full, with the rest retrieved from reference TRBV7-9 and TRBJ2-7, is DTGVSQNPRHKITKRGQNVTFRCDPISEHNRLYWYRQTLGQGPEFLTYFQNEAQLEKSRLLSDRFSAERPKGSFSTLEIQRTEQGDSAMYLCASSLEQRRYEQYFGPGTRLTVT.

This clonotype has at least ten counts. V is TRBV7-9 and J is TRBJ1-1; 7 bases align to TRBD1. CDR1 and CDR2 from the germline V gene are SEHNR and FQNEAQ (reference sequence). The CDR3 sequence is 14 residues long. The V segment lost 4 bases and the J segment 4 bases; nucleotides outside the gene matches: 6. The CDR3 DNA follows: TGTGCCAGCAGCTATGGACAGGTCTCCACTGAAGCTTTCTTT. Translating it yields CASSYGQVSTEAFF.

This chain links TRBV2 with TRBJ1-4; no clear D gene. V was cut by 6 bases and J by 4 bases, with 9 bases left in between. Germline CDR1 SNHLY, CDR2 FYNNEI. CDR3 length: 13 amino acids. The CDR3 sequence: CASRSSYNEKLFF. The DNA for the CDR3 is TGTGCCAGCAGGAGCTCCTATAATGAAAAACTGTTTTTT.